Shown below are 25 T cell receptor beta chains from a single sample sequenced in a study of control samples from healthy donors and cancer patients. Sequencing was performed with immunoSEQ multiplex PCR; in TCRdb, only in-frame clones are kept and a portion is missing. The sample table includes around 190,000 clones. Sequenced: blood. These receptors were obtained from a woman younger than 45 in good health.

The rearrangement links TRBV28 to TRBJ2-5; D possibly corresponds to TRBD2 (6 bases). The germline V and J ends were trimmed by 3 bases and 3 bases, with 14 bases remaining between them. The germline V gene has CDR1 MDHEN and CDR2 SYDVKM. The CDR3 runs to 15 residues. CDR3 DNA sequence: TGTGCCAGCAGTTTCTTTCGGCGGGAAAAAGAGACCCAGTACTTC. It translates to CASSFFRREKETQYF.

The rearrangement uses TRBV6-6 and TRBJ1-2, with 8 nucleotides matching TRBD1. Unmatched junction bases numbered 12, after V lost 4 bases and J lost 8 bases. This CDR3 is built from 15 residues. Germline lookup yields CDR1 MNHNY and CDR2 SVGAGI (reference sequence). In nucleotides, the CDR3 is TGTGCCAGCAGTTCCGAGGGACAGGTCTTACGGGGCTACACCTTC. Residues: CASSSEGQVLRGYTF.

The chain has TRBV5-5 and TRBJ1-4, with 9 bases matching TRBD1. V lost 7 bases, J lost 8 bases, and 12 bases stayed unmatched. The V gene's germline CDR1 is SGHKS and CDR2 YYEKEE (reference sequence). The CDR3 is 15 residues long. In nucleotides, the CDR3 is TGTGCCAGCGGATTCAAGACAGGGGGGTTAGAAAAACTGTTTTTT. This gives the protein CASGFKTGGLEKLFF. The entire variable domain, with the rest obtained from reference TRBV5-5 and TRBJ1-4, is as follows: DAGVTQSPTHLIKTRGQQVTLRCSPISGHKSVSWYQQVLGQGPQFIFQYYEKEERGRGNFPDRFSARQFPNYSSELNVNALLLGDSALYLCASGFKTGGLEKLFFGSGTQLSVL.

The V gene is TRBV28, the J gene TRBJ1-1; perhaps TRBD1 as D (5 bases). The CDR3 runs 12 residues. Looked up from germline, CDR1 is MDHEN and CDR2 is SYDVKM. Trimming took 6 bases from V and 3 from J, leaving 8 bases between them. Here the CDR3 DNA reads TGTGCCAGCAGGGGGGGACACACTGAAGCTTTCTTT. Its protein is CASRGGHTEAFF.

The chain employs TRBV29-1 and TRBJ2-6; D unresolved. V was shortened by 6 bases and J by 0 bases, with 12 bases between the two germline ends. Per the germline V gene, CDR1 is SQVTM and CDR2 is ANQGSEA. This CDR3 comprises 15 residues. The CDR3 here is CSVSVGNSGANVLTF. CDR3 DNA: TGCAGCGTGTCGGTGGGCAACTCTGGGGCCAACGTCCTGACTTTC.

CDR3 sequence: CAISDNTENTEAFF. Here the CDR3 DNA reads TGTGCCATCAGTGATAACACAGAGAACACTGAAGCTTTCTTT. The chain joins TRBV10-3 to TRBJ1-1; no reliable D call. From germline, CDR1 is ENHRY and CDR2 SYGVKD. The CDR3 covers 14 residues. V was pared by 3 bases and J by 1 base, with 9 bases between.

The V call is TRBV12-3 or TRBV12-4, the J call TRBJ1-1, with D possibly being TRBD1 (6 bases). The CDR3 extends over 12 amino acids. Trimming pared 2 bases from V and 10 bases from J, leaving 11 bases between. CDR3 loop: CASSLYGQRAFF. As DNA, the CDR3 is TGTGCCAGCAGTTTATATGGACAGAGAGCTTTCTTT.

This chain joins TRBV12-3 or TRBV12-4 and TRBJ1-1, with TRBD1 as a possible D gene (5 bases). V lost 7 bases and J lost 3, with 12 bases in between. This CDR3 has 13 amino acids. CDR3 in DNA: TGTGCCAGCACCAATTGGGGGTACACTGAAGCTTTCTTT. Encoded protein: CASTNWGYTEAFF.

This chain joins TRBV10-2 and TRBJ1-2; unclear D gene. Looked up from germline, CDR1 is WSHSY and CDR2 is SAAADI. The CDR3 spans 13 residues. V gave up 3 bases and J gave up 1 base, with 6 bases separating them. DNA for the CDR3: TGCGCCAGCAGTGAAGGGTTTAACTATGGCTACACCTTC. Translated: CASSEGFNYGYTF.

V usage is TRBV5-4 and J usage is TRBJ2-2, with TRBD2 matching over 10 bases. Germline loops: CDR1 SGHNT, CDR2 YYREEE (reference sequence). Trimming took 3 bases from V and 5 from J; bases not matched to a gene: 4. This CDR3 comprises 15 residues. CDR3 bases: TGTGCCAGCAGCTCGGGACTAGCGAGAACCGGGGAGCTGTTTTTT. It codes for CASSSGLARTGELFF.

The chain combines TRBV28 with TRBJ2-2, with TRBD1 identical over 9 bases. This CDR3 contains 16 residues. The germline V gene encodes CDR1 MDHEN and CDR2 SYDVKM. V was clipped by 5 bases and J by 4 bases; unmatched bases: 8. Written as DNA, the CDR3 is TGTGCCAGCAGTACACCGGGACAGGGCGTCACCGGGGAGCTGTTTTTT. This codes for CASSTPGQGVTGELFF.

The chain recombines TRBV28 with TRBJ1-5; D gene ambiguous. Germline loops: CDR1 MDHEN, CDR2 SYDVKM. The CDR3 is 11 residues long. V was shortened by 5 bases and J by 7 bases, with 6 bases between the two germline ends. CDR3 sequence: CASSRRQPQHF. The CDR3 DNA follows: TGTGCCAGCAGTCGGAGGCAGCCCCAGCATTTT.

The rearrangement joins TRBV6-6 to TRBJ2-1, with a possible D match to TRBD1 (5 bases). The CDR3 is 12 amino acids. Germline V gene lookup returns CDR1 MNHNY and CDR2 SVGAGI (reference sequence). Trimming removed 4 bases from V and 10 bases from J, with 11 bases in between. CDR3 amino acids: CASSSMTDEQFF. The CDR3 nucleotides are TGTGCCAGCAGTTCCATGACAGACGAGCAGTTCTTC.

This rearrangement joins TRBV2 to TRBJ1-6, with 8 bases aligning to TRBD1. The CDR3 covers 15 residues. Germline CDR1 is SNHLY and CDR2 is FYNNEI. V dropped 2 bases and J dropped 6; count of bases not matched to a gene: 3. Here the CDR3 DNA reads TGTGCCAGCAGTGAACAGGGGGCTTTTAATTCACCCCTCCACTTT. The encoded protein is CASSEQGAFNSPLHF.

The chain joins TRBV28 to TRBJ1-4, with unresolved D. The length of the CDR3 is 14 residues. From germline, CDR1 is MDHEN and CDR2 SYDVKM. Trimming took 4 bases from V and 6 from J, leaving 12 bases between them. As DNA, the CDR3 is TGTGCCAGCAGTTACCGGGGTGAAGATGAAAAACTGTTTTTT. Its protein is CASSYRGEDEKLFF.

CDR3 amino acids: CASSLASGTGLAAFF. The DNA of the CDR3 is TGCGCCAGCAGCTTGGCCTCCGGGACAGGGCTCGCAGCTTTCTTT. The chain is built from TRBV5-1 and TRBJ1-1, with 9 bases that match TRBD1. The germline V gene has CDR1 SGHRS and CDR2 YFSETQ. V shed 0 bases and J 10 bases; nucleotides not matched to a gene: 10. This CDR3 contains 15 residues.

V usage is TRBV6-5 and J usage is TRBJ1-6; TRBD1 aligns across 7 bases. V lost 6 bases and J lost 3; bases outside the gene matches: 5. The CDR3 runs 15 residues. CDR1 MNHEY and CDR2 SVGAGI come from the germline V gene. CDR3 in DNA: TGTGCCAGCAGGGCGGGACAGTTCTATAATTCACCCCTCCACTTT. Translating gives CASRAGQFYNSPLHF.

V is TRBV9 and J is TRBJ2-7; TRBD2 matches at 7 bases. Germline V CDR1 and CDR2: SGDLS, YYNGEE. This CDR3 comprises 15 residues. After removal of 0 bases from V and 5 bases from J, the junction contained 8 bases not matched to a gene. The DNA for the CDR3 is TGTGCCAGCAGCGTAGTGGGGGGGAGTCGGGACGAGCAGTACTTC. Protein sequence: CASSVVGGSRDEQYF.

The chain uses TRBV5-6 and TRBJ1-5; TRBD1 matches 7 bases. CDR3 length: 13 residues. Germline CDR1 SGHDT, CDR2 YYEEEE. V was clipped by 3 bases and J by 8 bases; unmatched bases: 5. CDR3 sequence: CASSSGQNKPQHF. The CDR3 nucleotides read TGTGCCAGCAGCTCGGGACAGAATAAGCCCCAGCATTTT.

The CDR3 coding sequence is TGTGCCAGCAGTTGGGTAGGGGTGGAGACTGAAGCTTTCTTT. This gives the protein CASSWVGVETEAFF. This chain links TRBV6-5 with TRBJ1-1, with D perhaps matching TRBD1 (5 bases). CDR3 length: 14 residues. V was clipped by 4 bases and J by 5 bases, with 14 bases between them. CDR1 MNHEY and CDR2 SVGAGI come from the germline V gene.

The CDR3 DNA follows: TGTGCCAGCAGACTATCAGGGGAAATGACTGAAGCTTTCTTT. This codes for CASRLSGEMTEAFF. The genes are TRBV2 and TRBJ1-1; maybe TRBD1 (6 bases). This CDR3 region has 14 residues. The ends were cut back, 6 bases at V and 5 bases at J, with 16 bases in the middle. In germline, CDR1 is SNHLY, CDR2 FYNNEI. Using reference TRBV2 and TRBJ1-1 for the parts outside the CDR3, the full variable domain is EPEVTQTPSHQVTQMGQEVILRCVPISNHLYFYWYRQILGQKVEFLVSFYNNEISEKSEIFDDQFSVERPDGSNFTLKIRSTKLEDSAMYFCASRLSGEMTEAFFGQGTRLTVV.

V and J are TRBV11-2 and TRBJ1-5; 7 nucleotides line up with TRBD1. Trimming cost V 6 bases and J 5 bases; bases outside gene matches: 7. Germline CDR1 and CDR2: SGHAT and FQNNGV. The CDR3 runs 14 residues. In DNA form, the CDR3 reads TGTGCCAGCAGTCGAGGACAGGTCGATCAGCCCCAGCATTTT. Protein sequence: CASSRGQVDQPQHF.

The V gene is TRBV5-1, the J gene TRBJ1-1; 7 nucleotides match TRBD1. CDR1 is SGHRS, CDR2 YFSETQ, per germline. The CDR3 has 14 residues. After removal of 6 bases from V and 2 bases from J, the junction contained 7 bases not matched to a gene. Here the CDR3 reads CASKETGTNTEAFF. CDR3 in DNA: TGCGCCAGCAAAGAGACAGGGACCAACACTGAAGCTTTCTTT.

V gene TRBV28 combines with J gene TRBJ1-1; TRBD1 aligns across 11 bases. Germline assignment: CDR1 MDHEN and CDR2 SYDVKM. The CDR3 runs to 15 residues. V gave up 1 base and J gave up 4 bases; unmatched junction bases: 2. CDR3 coding DNA: TGTGCCAGCAGTTTATCGGACAGGGGGCCCACTGAAGCTTTCTTT. Translating it yields CASSLSDRGPTEAFF.

The V and J genes are TRBV30 and TRBJ1-1, with 9 bases lining up with TRBD1. This CDR3 spans 14 amino acids. V was clipped by 2 bases and J by 5 bases; unmatched bases: 6. CDR1 and CDR2 from the germline V gene are GTSNPN and SVGIG (reference sequence). The CDR3 sequence: CAWSTGQGKTEAFF. CDR3 coding DNA: TGTGCCTGGAGTACCGGACAGGGGAAGACTGAAGCTTTCTTT.